This TCR beta chain was identified in a study of T-cell memory formation after mild COVID-19 (dated by TCRdb to the early 2020s). A note on the overall study: TCR sequence clusters from the two donors were found to be largely donor specific. The cohort comprised two young, previously healthy adult volunteers, one female and one male. T-cell clones expanding and contracting after mild COVID-19 in a couple of donors were tracked by longitudinal TCRalpha and TCRbeta repertoire sequencing. What the work shows at the level of the full study, not this receptor alone: SARS-CoV-2 specificity was not confirmed for the second-wave clones peaking on day 37. Some responding clones were detected in pre-infection memory, which suggested that pre-existing cross-reactive memory T cells had joined the SARS-CoV-2 response. From day 15 to 85, contracting clones showed balanced CD4/CD8 phenotypes, whereas a second wave of clones that expanded from day 15 to 37 leaned towards CD4+. Only a couple of mild cases were covered by the study, and larger cohorts that include severe cases with pre-infection samples were considered necessary. Contracting CD4+ clones appeared mostly in the CM and EM memory subsets, whereas CD8+ clones were enriched in EMRA.

Reads for this sample came from an Illumina NovaSeq 6000. cDNA libraries for TCRalpha and TCRbeta were prepared by 5'RACE using constant-segment primers, with sample barcodes and unique molecular identifiers added. RNA was extracted from every sample with Trizol reagent. Library amplification was performed in two PCR steps, and a second sample barcode and Illumina TruSeq adapters were introduced in the second step. The libraries were sequenced on an Illumina NovaSeq using 2 x 150 bp paired-end reads. The published analysis was carried out like this. With migec v1.2.7, reads were demultiplexed and then collapsed into UMI-guided consensus sequences. With mixcr v2.1.11, UMI consensuses were aligned to TRA and TRB V and J templates and assembled into clonotypes. Expanded or contracted clonotypes were those called significant by both edgeR and NoisET, with noise models trained on biological replicates. For edgeR calls, the cutoffs were a false discovery rate-adjusted p below 0.01 and a log2 fold-change threshold of 1. PCA with hierarchical clustering of max-normalized trajectories of the 1000 most abundant clonotypes was used as exploratory dynamics analysis. Separately sequenced CD4+ and CD8+ repertoires were used to assign the CD4 or CD8 phenotype of responding clones. The public reads were quality trimmed at Q25 with fastp and then assembled into clones with MiXCR by TCRdb, keeping productive beta chains. All rows with the same CDR3 protein become a single entry with the most common DNA and genes. TCRdb's processing, not the authors', yielded these V and J calls. This sample has roughly 62,000 distinct CDR3 sequences in its table, and about 10% of those were observed once. The ten top clones hold around 1.2% of the sample.

CDR3 length: 12 amino acids, cysteine to phenylalanine. Of all the DNA, just the CDR3 is kept, 36 bases in frame from base 1. CDR1 SGHTA and CDR2 FQGNSA were looked up in the germline V gene. At the junction V is shortened by 1 base and J by 12 bases, with 12 bases in between. This clonotype was seen a handful of times. The antigen this receptor binds is unknown. No base quality information exists; no much larger clone differs at one position. PBMCs were isolated by Ficoll-Paque density gradient centrifugation. Sequences were obtained from PBMCs or a T cell subset sorted from them (not recorded which). The TCR originated in a man aged 18-30 years who had mild COVID-19 (a few samples of this study predate the infection). The sample titles of this study are shuffled in the database, so cell type and time point are left out; the donor was told from shared clones. This chain joins TRBV7-2 to TRBJ1-1, with the D gene too uncertain to name. The sequence in DNA is TGTGCCAGCAGCTTAGTCGGGCCTTTTTCTTTCTTT. It codes for CASSLVGPFSFF. Beyond the CDR3, the reference TRBV7-2 and TRBJ1-1 genes provide the residues; the full variable domain reads: GAGVSQSPSNKVTEKGKDVELRCDPISGHTALYWYRQSLGQGLEFLIYFQGNSAPDKSGLPSDRFSAERTGGSVSTLTIQRTQQEDSAVYLCASSLVGPFSFFGQGTRLTVV.